This is a list of T cell receptor beta chains from one sample in a study of metastatic and nonmetastatic thyroid tumors. TCRdb reprocessed the PCR reads via MiXCR. The top ten clones hold around 10% of a sample with around 38,000 clones, 25% to 30% of them seen once. Sequences were obtained from blood. The receptors were sampled from a female donor with papillary thyroid cancer or a benign thyroid nodule (not recorded which). Some clones in this sample may be carry-over from other donors' samples. The CDR3 runs from the conserved cysteine through the conserved F or W.

j_gene | v_gene | CDR3aa
TRBJ1-4 | TRBV5-1 | CASSLPSGPNEKLFF
TRBJ1-5 | TRBV28 | CASSSPQSNQPQHF
TRBJ1-2 | TRBV15 | CATSRDRAGYTF
TRBJ1-5 | TRBV28 | CASSRGQVSQPHHF
TRBJ2-7 | TRBV20-1 | CSARDRRRPGAGVPHEQYF
TRBJ2-1 | TRBV19 | CASGPGAGGFGEQFF
TRBJ1-2 | TRBV9 | CASSHSGFYTF
TRBJ2-1 | TRBV30 | CAWSVRSGGAYEQFF
TRBJ1-5 | TRBV27 | CASSLAGRRGDQPQHF
TRBJ1-2 | TRBV19 | CASSIRVLNYGYTF
TRBJ2-1 | TRBV24-1 | CATSDFSGTSGNEQFF
TRBJ2-1 | TRBV27 | CASSFNSGRNNEQFF
TRBJ2-6 | TRBV24-1 | CATYLGLTLSGANVLTF
TRBJ2-3 | TRBV4-2 | CASSQDQGLASTDTQYF
TRBJ2-2 | TRBV28 | CASQNTGELFF
TRBJ2-3 | TRBV20-1 | CSARRGGTDTQYF
TRBJ1-5 | TRBV3-1 | CASSRDSNQPQHF
TRBJ1-5 | TRBV12-3/TRBV12-4 | CASSLQGGSNQPQHF
TRBJ2-4 | TRBV20-1 | CSATPGSLAKNIQYF
TRBJ1-3 | TRBV12-3/TRBV12-4 | CASRDSSGNTIYF
TRBJ2-1 | TRBV2 | CASRRTGGSNEQFF
TRBJ1-5 | TRBV15 | CATSRGGPDQPQHF
TRBJ2-1 | TRBV7-8 | CASSLSRVSYNEQFF
TRBJ2-5 | TRBV5-1 | CASSLGTGKETQYF
TRBJ2-2 | TRBV7-2 | CASSLAAGGNTWELFF
TRBJ2-3 | TRBV7-2 | CASSPRSHSGSGADTQYF
TRBJ1-5 | TRBV4-2 | CASSQDGQQNQPQHF
TRBJ1-1 | TRBV20-1 | CSARVGEAFF
TRBJ1-2 | TRBV20-1 | CSARFGALYGYTF
TRBJ1-6 | TRBV19 | CASSMVGSPLHF
TRBJ2-7 | TRBV12-3/TRBV12-4 | CASSLKLLAGQPSYEQYF
TRBJ1-1 | TRBV30 | CAWSWGGGNTEAFF
TRBJ1-1 | TRBV20-1 | CSAREGGDTEAFF
TRBJ2-1 | TRBV5-1 | CASSLGLAGRNEQFF
TRBJ2-3 | TRBV27 | CASSLRGQSTDTQYF
TRBJ2-5 | TRBV19 | CASSRETSGRETQYF
TRBJ2-1 | TRBV4-2 | CASSQESRDYNEQFF
TRBJ2-7 | TRBV6-1 | CASSGTSARYGQYF
TRBJ1-2 | TRBV19 | CATTPGEGGYTF
TRBJ2-1 | TRBV20-1 | CSARAPQGNNEQFF
TRBJ2-3 | TRBV27 | CASSHRGWSVGDTQYF
TRBJ2-5 | TRBV7-2 | CASSFPQGPGYF
TRBJ2-1 | TRBV7-3 | CASSPTGDSYNEQFF
TRBJ2-5 | TRBV2 | CASTRGGVETQYF
TRBJ2-3 | TRBV9 | CASSVGAASADTQYF